The present entry profiles one T cell receptor (beta chain) with its context. Its antigen is as yet unknown. These donors were members of the approximately 110-subject validation cohort, a group separate from the approximately 620-subject first cohort. This sample is drawn from a study of cytomegalovirus exposure and HLA in healthy donors. The V and J ends lost 0 bases and 5 bases, in that order; junction bases with no gene match: 5. The CDR3 is 15 amino acids. Germline-derived CDR1 and CDR2 are SGDLS and YYNGEE. Sequenced by immunoSEQ multiplex PCR; TCRdb stores in-frame clones only, minus some. The sample consists of some 250,000 clones, 85% to 90% of them appearing once. Study-level results: Most observed TCR sequences were rare, whereas some public TCRs were detected in many donors. The authors listed approximately 150 TCR beta chains as cytomegalovirus-associated. The classifier reportedly diagnosed cytomegalovirus status with high specificity and sensitivity.

The V call is TRBV9, the J call TRBJ2-5; TRBD1 agrees at 9 bases. The source of this sequence is a woman between 18 and 30 years old in good health and CMV-seronegative. The sequencing input was PBMCs. The CDR3 region is CASSVDGTGLETQYF. CDR3 bases: TGTGCCAGCAGCGTAGATGGGACAGGGTTGGAGACCCAGTACTTC.